The entry below describes one T cell receptor (beta chain). Its target is unknown. This record belongs to a study of T cell repertoires in cytomegalovirus infection. Study context: CMV infection and matching HLA type were both indicated by public TCR beta signatures.

In germline, CDR1 is SGHAT, CDR2 FQDESV (reference sequence). The CDR3 loop spans 12 amino acids. The V gene lost 5 bases and the J gene lost 12 bases, with 14 bases spanning the gap. The study, taken as a whole, reports: CMV-specific TCR beta clonotypes restricted by HLA-C dominated the ex vivo response. Frequencies of public TCR beta families were cumulated, and this identified carriers of CMV plus the relevant HLA.

TCRdb reprocessed the reads with MiXCR, giving one entry per CDR3 protein. The table has about 530,000 distinct CDR3 sequences, around 27% seen once. The clonotype originates from a human donor in good health (CMV status not recorded). Some clones in this sample may be carry-over from other donors' samples. Material for sequencing was PBMCs. The rearrangement joins TRBV11-1 to TRBJ2-1, with TRBD1 as a possible D gene (6 bases). The DNA of the CDR3 is TGTGCCAGCAGCCCACAGGGTTCCTCGCAGTTCTTC. It encodes CASSPQGSSQFF.